The clone carrying this T cell receptor (beta chain) was observed once. Its antigen is not known. Germline CDR1 SGHAT, CDR2 FQDESV (reference sequence). CDR3 size: 14 residues. The V gene end was trimmed by 1 base and the J gene end by 6 bases; junction bases not matched to a gene: 5. Source study methods: ImmunoSEQ yielded junction-only sequences lacking quality scores, so filtering differed. Clones were sequenced by immunoSEQ multiplex PCR, and TCRdb holds only the in-frame ones, with some missing. For V, J and clone size, that table is used; D and trimming come from the DNA. Among a few hundred thousand clones listed, around 97% were seen once. This sample stems from a study of shared clonotypes between healthy human individuals. Study background: Aged between 18 and 49, the donors were a couple of women and a few men.

Study results and caveats: Naive CD4 clonotypes overlapped across a few donors at approximately 5.5%.

This chain links TRBV11-1 with TRBJ1-1; 7 bases line up with TRBD1. The sequenced sample was naive CD4+ T cells sorted from blood. Subset noted: CD45RA+ positively selected. This TCR derives from a woman younger than 45 in good health. The CDR3 protein is CASSLDLQGAEAFF. CDR3 DNA: TGTGCCAGCAGCTTAGATCTCCAGGGGGCTGAAGCTTTCTTT. Based on the CDR3 plus reference TRBV11-1 and TRBJ1-1, the full variable domain is EAEVAQSPRYKITEKSQAVAFWCDPISGHATLYWYRQILGQGPELLVQFQDESVVDDSQLPKDRFSAERLKGVDSTLKIQPAELGDSAMYLCASSLDLQGAEAFFGQGTRLTVV.